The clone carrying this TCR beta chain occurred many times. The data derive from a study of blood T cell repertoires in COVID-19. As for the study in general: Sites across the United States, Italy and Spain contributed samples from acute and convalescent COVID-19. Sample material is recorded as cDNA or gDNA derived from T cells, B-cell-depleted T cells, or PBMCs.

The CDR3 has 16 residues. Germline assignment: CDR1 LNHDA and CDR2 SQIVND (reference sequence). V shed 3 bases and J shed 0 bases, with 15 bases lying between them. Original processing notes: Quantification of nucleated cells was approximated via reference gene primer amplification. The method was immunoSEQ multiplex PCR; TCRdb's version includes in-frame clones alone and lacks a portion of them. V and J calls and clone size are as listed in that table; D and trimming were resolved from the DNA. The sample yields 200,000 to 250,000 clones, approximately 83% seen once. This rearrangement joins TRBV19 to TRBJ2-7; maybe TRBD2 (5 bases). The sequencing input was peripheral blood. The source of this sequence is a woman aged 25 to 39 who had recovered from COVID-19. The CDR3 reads CASSISASGVSYEQYF. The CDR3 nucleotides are TGTGCCAGTAGTATCTCGGCCTCCGGGGTCTCCTACGAGCAGTACTTC.